Listed below are T cell receptor beta chains from one sample, sequenced in a study of T cell responses to AZD1222 COVID-19 vaccine. Only in-frame clones appear in the TCRdb table, and some are missing; sequencing was by immunoSEQ multiplex PCR. The data contain about 150,000 clones, roughly nine tenths of them seen just once; the ten biggest clones take up about 1.3%. Source: peripheral blood, taken on day 0 of AZD1222 vaccination. The receptors were sampled from an adult in good health. CDR3s include the opening cysteine and the closing phenylalanine or tryptophan.

j_call cdr3_length v_call cdr3_aa
TRBJ2-7 13 TRBV23-1 CASSHLFPYEQYF
TRBJ1-2 14 TRBV6-5 CASRETGSTYGYTF
TRBJ2-5 14 TRBV6-2/TRBV6-3 CASSYIGVQETQYF
TRBJ2-7 11 TRBV2 CASSGSEEQYF
TRBJ1-1 12 TRBV6-4 CASRGTGSEAFF
TRBJ1-2 17 TRBV5-4 CASSSEGDRGIIYGYTF
TRBJ1-6 15 TRBV6-6 CASRSGQGHNSPLHF
TRBJ1-4 16 TRBV10-2 CASTPIWTGEGEKLFF
TRBJ1-1 13 TRBV5-5 CASSLGAHTEAFF
TRBJ1-3 13 TRBV5-1 CASSRTSGNTIYF
TRBJ2-1 18 TRBV7-2 CASSPRNNLFSLNNEQFF